The 32 T cell receptor beta chains below come from one sample, sequenced in a study of cytomegalovirus exposure and HLA in healthy donors. It was with 60 Vbeta and 13 Jbeta primers that the PCR ran. Data came from immunoSEQ multiplex PCR; TCRdb stores just in-frame clones and leaves some out. Of 150,000 to 200,000 clones listed, roughly 80% are singletons. Sequenced material: PBMCs. The origin of the receptors is a female donor in good health and CMV-seronegative.

The CDR3 region is CASSSKPSRTGSFEQYF. As DNA, the CDR3 is TGCGCCAGCAGCTCTAAACCGTCTAGGACAGGGTCATTCGAGCAGTACTTC. V and J are TRBV5-1 and TRBJ2-7, with TRBD1 matching 8 bases. The CDR3 extends over 17 amino acids. V lost 3 bases to trimming and J lost 6 bases; unmatched junction nucleotides: 17. Germline V CDR1 and CDR2: SGHRS, YFSETQ.

The chain links TRBV30 to TRBJ1-1; D possibly corresponds to TRBD1 (5 bases). CDR1 is GTSNPN, CDR2 SVGIG, per germline (reference sequence). V was cut by 5 bases and J by 5 bases, with 15 bases left in between. The CDR3 runs to 13 residues. The CDR3 DNA follows: TGTGCCTGGGCCACGGGGGGACGAACTGAAGCTTTCTTT. It translates to CAWATGGRTEAFF. Full variable domain (outside the CDR3, taken from reference TRBV30 and TRBJ1-1): SQTIHQWPATLVQPVGSPLSLECTVEGTSNPNLYWYRQAAGRGLQLLFYSVGIGQISSEVPQNLSASRPQDRQFILSSKKLLLSDSGFYLCAWATGGRTEAFFGQGTRLTVV.

CDR3 residues: CASRTVQFNSPLHF. Here the CDR3 DNA reads TGTGCCAGCAGGACAGTTCAGTTTAATTCACCCCTCCACTTT. This chain joins TRBV6-6 and TRBJ1-6; tentative D call: TRBD1 (5 bases). Germline-derived CDR1 and CDR2 are MNHNY and SVGAGI (reference sequence). V was cut by 6 bases and J by 6 bases, with 12 bases left in between. This CDR3 comprises 14 residues.

The CDR3 DNA reads TGTGCCAGCAGCGGGACAGTGGTCGGGGAGCTGTTTTTT. As protein: CASSGTVVGELFF. The chain joins TRBV6-1 to TRBJ2-2; TRBD1 matches 7 bases. The J segment lost 7 bases and the V segment lost 6 bases, leaving 5 bases of the junction unmatched. The CDR3 covers 13 residues. CDR1 MNHNS and CDR2 SASEGT come from the germline V gene.

This chain uses TRBV6-6 with TRBJ2-7; possibly TRBD1 for D (6 bases). Trimming removed 3 bases at V and 2 bases at J, with 11 bases between. The CDR3 length is 14 residues. Germline CDR1 MNHNY, CDR2 SVGAGI (reference sequence). The CDR3 bases are TGTGCCAGCAGTTATCGACAGGAGCCCTACGAGCAGTACTTC. It codes for CASSYRQEPYEQYF.

The chain couples TRBV9 to TRBJ2-5; a weak D match, TRBD2 (6 bases). V was shortened by 3 bases and J by 5 bases, with 11 bases between the two germline ends. Germline V gene lookup returns CDR1 SGDLS and CDR2 YYNGEE. The CDR3 is 13 residues long. The CDR3 sequence: CASSAGGRETQYF. The CDR3 nucleotides read TGTGCCAGCAGCGCCGGGGGAAGGGAGACCCAGTACTTC.

The chain has TRBV6-5 and TRBJ2-7; 8 nucleotides align to TRBD2. J was trimmed by 4 bases and V by 6 bases; bases with no gene match: 11. The CDR3 has 15 amino acids. The germline V gene encodes CDR1 MNHEY and CDR2 SVGAGI. The CDR3 sequence is CASRGTRGVWYEQYF. CDR3 DNA: TGTGCCAGCAGGGGGACTAGGGGGGTTTGGTACGAGCAGTACTTC.

V and J are TRBV7-9 and TRBJ2-7; TRBD2 might be the D (6 bases). CDR1 and CDR2 (germline): SEHNR, FQNEAQ (reference sequence). The CDR3 sequence is 16 residues long. The V and J ends lost 5 bases and 2 bases respectively, with 19 bases between them. The DNA for the CDR3 is TGTGCCAGCAGCCCCCCTGTTGAGGCTAGCGCCTACGAGCAGTACTTC. It encodes CASSPPVEASAYEQYF.

The CDR3 spells CASSGTSGRGETQYF. The DNA of the CDR3 is TGTGCCAGCAGTGGCACTAGCGGGAGAGGCGAGACCCAGTACTTC. This sequence joins TRBV6-1 and TRBJ2-5; 11 bases align to TRBD2. Per germline, CDR1 MNHNS and CDR2 SASEGT. J was trimmed by 5 bases and V by 4 bases; bases with no gene match: 6. This CDR3 has 15 amino acids.

CDR3 DNA: TGTGCCAGCAGCTTCACCATAGCGGGGGGGCCCCACGAGCAGTACTTC. It specifies CASSFTIAGGPHEQYF. The chain carries TRBV7-9 and TRBJ2-7, with TRBD2 identical over 11 bases. CDR1 is SEHNR and CDR2 is FQNEAQ in the germline V gene (reference sequence). This CDR3 region has 16 residues. V trimming: 3 bases; J trimming: 5 bases; junction bases outside the gene matches: 9.

This CDR3 is CSVEDISGVHGYTF. The DNA of the CDR3 is TGCAGCGTTGAAGATATCTCAGGGGTCCATGGCTACACCTTC. The J gene is TRBJ1-2, the V gene TRBV29-1, with D maybe TRBD1 (6 bases). V was shortened by 0 bases and J by 6 bases, with 14 bases between the two germline ends. CDR1 and CDR2 (germline): SQVTM, ANQGSEA. The CDR3 runs 14 residues.

This clone was seen a single time. The CDR3 nucleotides read TGTGCCAGCAGCTCAGCCGGGACAGGGGGCGCGGAGACCCAGTACTTC. Residues: CASSSAGTGGAETQYF. The rearrangement links TRBV7-8 to TRBJ2-5, with 12 bases identical to TRBD1. V gave up 4 bases and J gave up 5 bases; unmatched junction bases: 8. Germline V gives CDR1 SGHVS, CDR2 FQNEAQ. The CDR3 runs to 16 residues.

The V call is TRBV6-5, the J call TRBJ2-5; D is perhaps TRBD2 (6 bases). The assigned J gene may be wrong: the sequence end matches TRBJ2-7 better. The CDR3 runs to 15 residues. Germline V CDR1 and CDR2: MNHEY, SVGAGI. The CDR3 coding sequence is TGTGCCAGCAGTTACTCGGGACTTTTAGCTAACGAGCAGTACTTC. Its translation: CASSYSGLLANEQYF.

The chain uses TRBV5-4 and TRBJ2-7, with D maybe TRBD2 (5 bases). Germline values: CDR1 SGHNT, CDR2 YYREEE (reference sequence). CDR3 length equals 15 residues. Trimming stripped 2 bases from V and 0 bases from J, with 12 bases between. CDR3 bases: TGTGCCAGCAGCTTTAAGGGCGGGCTCTCCTACGAGCAGTACTTC. Amino acids: CASSFKGGLSYEQYF. The whole variable domain, filled in from reference TRBV5-4 and TRBJ2-7, reads ETGVTQSPTHLIKTRGQQVTLRCSSQSGHNTVSWYQQALGQGPQFIFQYYREEENGRGNFPPRFSGLQFPNYSSELNVNALELDDSALYLCASSFKGGLSYEQYFGPGTRLTVT.

The chain has TRBV5-1 and TRBJ1-4; D remains unclear. CDR3 length: 14 residues. Germline V lookup: CDR1 SGHRS, CDR2 YFSETQ. Trimming took off 1 base at V and 8 bases at J, with 12 bases between the two ends. The DNA of the CDR3 is TGCGCCAGCAGCTTGCTAGGGCCGGGGGAAAAACTGTTTTTT. This sequence encodes CASSLLGPGEKLFF.

The rearrangement uses TRBV5-1 and TRBJ2-3; D is uncertain. The germline CDR1 and CDR2 sequences are SGHRS and YFSETQ. This CDR3 is 16 amino acids long. Trimming took 0 bases from V and 0 from J, leaving 11 bases between them. As DNA, the CDR3 is TGCGCCAGCAGCTTGGCTCCTTTTTCTAGCACAGATACGCAGTATTTT. It encodes CASSLAPFSSTDTQYF.

Regarding this clone: The same CDR3 can be traced to other DNA sequences in this sample. The chain joins TRBV25-1 to TRBJ2-5, with D possibly TRBD1 on 6 matching bases. With 3 bases removed from V and 5 bases from J, the gap between germline ends came to 13 bases. Looked up from germline, CDR1 is MGHDK and CDR2 is SYGVNS. This CDR3 has 14 residues. The CDR3 spells CASSEAGAPETQYF. CDR3 sequence (DNA): TGTGCCAGCAGTGAGGCAGGGGCCCCTGAGACCCAGTACTTC.

About this clone: One end of the junction does not line up with germline, which may come from a read error. The chain employs TRBV11-2 and TRBJ1-2; D not certain. CDR3 length: 12 amino acids. Germline V CDR1 and CDR2: SGHAT, FQNNGV. For the CDR3, the DNA is TGTGCCAGCAACTTAGGAGCCTATGGCTACACCTTC. Translating gives CASNLGAYGYTF.

The rearrangement links TRBV9 to TRBJ1-4; D gene uncertain. Germline CDR1 and CDR2: SGDLS and YYNGEE. The CDR3 contains 15 residues. Deletions cut 1 base from V and 2 bases from J, with 9 bases between. Written as DNA, the CDR3 is TGTGCCAGCAGCGTAATGGGCAGCACTAATGAAAAACTGTTTTTT. It encodes CASSVMGSTNEKLFF.

The V call is TRBV7-9, the J call TRBJ1-1; tentative D call: TRBD1 (6 bases). Germline V lookup: CDR1 SEHNR, CDR2 FQNEAQ (reference sequence). The V end lost 6 bases, the J end lost 0 bases, and 17 bases lay between the germline ends. The CDR3 is made up of 16 amino acids. The CDR3 DNA follows: TGTGCCAGCAGTCTTCGTGGGGGCGCATTGAACACTGAAGCTTTCTTT. It specifies CASSLRGGALNTEAFF.

The chain couples TRBV10-3 to TRBJ1-2; TRBD1 matches at 9 bases. Unmatched junction bases numbered 11, after V lost 4 bases and J lost 8 bases. Germline V gene data show CDR1 as ENHRY and CDR2 as SYGVKD. The CDR3 covers 15 residues. As DNA, the CDR3 is TGTGCCATCAGTGCTAAGGGACAGGGTCTACGGGGCTACACCTTC. Protein sequence: CAISAKGQGLRGYTF.

The CDR3: CASSLGGTGHYGYTF. DNA of the CDR3: TGTGCCAGCAGTTTGGGGGGGACAGGCCACTATGGCTACACCTTC. The chain carries TRBV28 and TRBJ1-2; 8 bases map to TRBD1. J lost 3 bases, V lost 3 bases, and 6 bases had no gene match. Per the germline V gene, CDR1 is MDHEN and CDR2 is SYDVKM. The CDR3 spans 15 residues.

The rearrangement joins TRBV5-1 to TRBJ2-7; perhaps TRBD2 as D (6 bases). The germline gives CDR1 SGHRS, CDR2 YFSETQ. This CDR3 has 14 amino acids. Trimming shortened V by 5 bases and J by 5 bases, and 17 bases separated the two germline ends. CDR3 amino acids: CASRDLSGANEQYF. CDR3 sequence (DNA): TGCGCCAGCAGGGACCTATCGGGAGCTAACGAGCAGTACTTC.

This chain connects TRBV6-6 to TRBJ2-7, with 9 positions matching TRBD1. The CDR3 is 14 residues long. CDR1 and CDR2 from the germline V gene are MNHNY and SVGAGI (reference sequence). Trimming took 6 bases from V and 4 from J; bases not matched to a gene: 7. CDR3 in DNA: TGTGCCAGCAGGACTACAGGGGGCGGGTACGAGCAGTACTTC. Protein: CASRTTGGGYEQYF.

V gene TRBV6-1 combines with J gene TRBJ1-2, with 12 bases that match TRBD1. CDR1 and CDR2 from the germline V gene are MNHNS and SASEGT. CDR3 length equals 14 residues. Trimming removed 10 bases from V and 4 bases from J; junction bases left unmatched: 7. The CDR3 here is CATRDRGRVYGYTF. In DNA form, the CDR3 reads TGTGCCACCCGGGACAGGGGGCGTGTCTATGGCTACACCTTC.

This clone was detected only a few times. This rearrangement joins TRBV7-9 to TRBJ2-7; weak D call: TRBD2 (5 bases). The V gene's germline CDR1 is SEHNR and CDR2 FQNEAQ (reference sequence). V dropped 4 bases and J dropped 6 bases, with 16 bases sitting between them. CDR3 length: 14 residues. The DNA of the CDR3 is TGTGCCAGCAGCTCGGAGGTCGGTCGTTTCGAGCAGTACTTC. This codes for CASSSEVGRFEQYF.

This chain joins TRBV5-5 and TRBJ2-7; TRBD2 matches at 11 bases. The CDR3 sequence is 16 residues long. Germline CDR1 reads SGHKS; CDR2 reads YYEKEE (reference sequence). The ends lost 4 bases at V and 2 bases at J; junction bases unmatched: 8. The chain's CDR3 is CASSVGASGRTYEQYF. In DNA form, the CDR3 reads TGTGCCAGCAGCGTGGGTGCTAGCGGGAGGACCTACGAGCAGTACTTC.

This rearrangement joins TRBV18 to TRBJ2-1; 9 nucleotides align to TRBD2. CDR3 length: 16 residues. Germline assignment: CDR1 KGHSH and CDR2 LQKENI. V was pared by 1 base and J by 6 bases, with 7 bases of the junction left unmatched. The CDR3 loop is CASSPLRTSAGNEQFF. CDR3 in DNA: TGTGCCAGCTCACCACTCAGGACTAGCGCTGGCAATGAGCAGTTCTTC.

The J gene is TRBJ1-1, the V gene TRBV7-2, with 9 bases matching TRBD1. From germline, CDR1 is SGHTA and CDR2 FQGNSA. The CDR3 is 15 residues long. V gave up 1 base and J gave up 5 bases; unmatched junction bases: 5. CDR3 in DNA: TGTGCCAGCAGCTTAGAGGGACAGGGAGGAACTGAAGCTTTCTTT. Translated, it gives CASSLEGQGGTEAFF.

V gene TRBV30 combines with J gene TRBJ1-2; 8 bases match TRBD1. V was clipped by 2 bases and J by 1 base; unmatched bases: 6. The CDR3 is made up of 15 amino acids. Germline loops: CDR1 GTSNPN, CDR2 SVGIG (reference sequence). DNA of the CDR3: TGTGCCTGGAGTCAGAGGACAGGGATTAACTATGGCTACACCTTC. This sequence encodes CAWSQRTGINYGYTF.

In this sample, this clone turned up many times. In the same sample, other DNA sequences code for this CDR3. This chain links TRBV5-1 with TRBJ2-7; D remains unclear. The V gene's germline CDR1 is SGHRS and CDR2 YFSETQ. Deletions cut 1 base from V and 2 bases from J, with 4 bases between. CDR3 size: 12 residues. CDR3 DNA sequence: TGCGCCAGCAGCTTGACTACCTACGAGCAGTACTTC. Its protein product is CASSLTTYEQYF. Drawing the rest from reference TRBV5-1 and TRBJ2-7, the complete variable domain is KAGVTQTPRYLIKTRGQQVTLSCSPISGHRSVSWYQQTPGQGLQFLFEYFSETQRNKGNFPGRFSGRQFSNSRSEMNVSTLELGDSALYLCASSLTTYEQYFGPGTRLTVT.

The rearrangement joins TRBV27 to TRBJ2-6; D call uncertain. Germline CDR1 reads MNHEY; CDR2 reads SMNVEV (reference sequence). V lost 6 bases and J lost 3, with 15 bases in between. CDR3 length equals 16 residues. The CDR3 region has the DNA TGTGCCAGCAGCAAAGACCCCGGGTTTGGGGCCAACGTCCTGACTTTC. It encodes CASSKDPGFGANVLTF. Full variable domain (remainder filled in from reference TRBV27 and TRBJ2-6): EAQVTQNPRYLITVTGKKLTVTCSQNMNHEYMSWYRQDPGLGLRQIYYSMNVEVTDKGDVPEGYKVSRKEKRNFPLILESPSPNQTSLYFCASSKDPGFGANVLTFGAGSRLTVL.